The T cell receptor beta chain under discussion was sequenced for a study of shared clonotypes between healthy human individuals. The wider study: The cohort had two women and a few men, ages 18 to 49.

Genomic DNA per cell subset filled all wells of several immunoSEQ plates. Unsorted PBMC DNA went through sequencing on ten immunoSEQ deep assay plates. Original methodology: Filtering of immunoSEQ junctional sequences could not match full-length read filtering. Profiling relied on immunoSEQ multiplex PCR, and the TCRdb table lists in-frame clones only, not all of them. V, J and clone size were drawn from that table, and D and trimming were deduced from the DNA. The sample yields hundreds of thousands of clones, roughly 77% seen once. This clone was seen more than once but under ten times. Trimming took 0 bases from V and 4 from J, leaving 7 bases between them. The germline gives CDR1 MNHEY, CDR2 SMNVEV (reference sequence). CDR3 length: 14 amino acids.

The TCR originated in a woman aged 40 to 50 in good health. Some clones in this sample may be carry-over from other donors' samples. Specimen: PBMCs. The chain uses TRBV27 and TRBJ1-5; D unclear. This CDR3 is CASSLSFGNQPQHF. CDR3 DNA sequence: TGTGCCAGCAGTTTATCGTTTGGGAATCAGCCCCAGCATTTT.